Presented here are 21 T cell receptor beta chains from one specimen sequenced in a study of blood T cell repertoires in COVID-19. Measured with immunoSEQ multiplex PCR; TCRdb has only the in-frame clones, and not every one. The data contain over 150,000 clones, more than 75% of them singletons. The sequenced sample consisted of peripheral blood. Receptor source: a man over 45 who had recovered from COVID-19.

The rearrangement joins TRBV14 to TRBJ1-1; weak D call: TRBD1 (6 bases). The germline V and J ends were trimmed by 0 bases and 6 bases, with 11 bases remaining between them. The CDR3 is 14 amino acids. Germline lookup yields CDR1 SGHDN and CDR2 FVKESK. The CDR3 protein is CASSQDRGSAEAFF. The CDR3 DNA reads as TGTGCCAGCAGCCAAGACAGGGGAAGCGCTGAAGCTTTCTTT.

CDR3 nucleotides: TGTGCCAGCAGTTCCTCCCCCTCCCGACTCTATGGCTACACCTTC. It specifies CASSSSPSRLYGYTF. J is TRBJ1-2 and V is TRBV28; no reliable D call. Trimming removed 4 bases from V and 4 bases from J, with 16 bases in between. Germline V gene sequence: CDR1 MDHEN, CDR2 SYDVKM. The CDR3 contains 15 residues.

This chain connects TRBV9 to TRBJ2-7, with a weak D call TRBD2 (6 bases). This CDR3 contains 14 residues. The V gene lost 3 bases and the J gene lost 2 bases, with 12 bases spanning the gap. Germline V gene data show CDR1 as SGDLS and CDR2 as YYNGEE. CDR3 sequence (DNA): TGTGCCAGCAGCGCGGGACTGAGCCCCTACGAGCAGTACTTC. Its translation: CASSAGLSPYEQYF.

The chain uses TRBV7-9 and TRBJ2-3, with D tentatively TRBD2 (6 bases). The germline V and J ends were trimmed by 0 bases and 0 bases, with 10 bases remaining between them. Per the germline V gene, CDR1 is SEHNR and CDR2 is FQNEAQ (reference sequence). This CDR3 comprises 16 residues. DNA of the CDR3: TGTGCCAGCAGCTTAGCTAGCGGCGCTAGCACAGATACGCAGTATTTT. This sequence encodes CASSLASGASTDTQYF.

This clone has only one observation. The V call is TRBV5-1, the J call TRBJ1-2; 7 bases match TRBD1. Germline CDR1 SGHRS, CDR2 YFSETQ. This CDR3 has 13 residues. V was clipped by 7 bases and J by 3 bases; unmatched bases: 6. CDR3 residues: CASAPTGDYGYTF. The CDR3, as DNA: TGCGCCAGCGCCCCCACAGGGGACTATGGCTACACCTTC.

This rearrangement joins TRBV19 to TRBJ1-1; 8 bases fit TRBD1. This CDR3 region has 16 residues. The J segment lost 6 bases and the V segment lost 4 bases, leaving 13 bases of the junction unmatched. CDR1 and CDR2 from the germline V gene are LNHDA and SQIVND (reference sequence). The CDR3 sequence is CASSTVGQGAQSEAFF. The CDR3 DNA follows: TGTGCCAGTAGTACGGTTGGTCAGGGGGCTCAATCTGAAGCTTTCTTT.

V and J are TRBV27 and TRBJ1-5, with 7 bases aligning to TRBD1. The germline CDR1 and CDR2 sequences are MNHEY and SMNVEV (reference sequence). Trimming at V came to 2 bases and at J to 6 bases, leaving 4 bases not matched to a gene. The CDR3 loop spans 14 amino acids. CDR3 DNA: TGTGCCAGCAGTTTAAACAGGGGCTCTCAGCCCCAGCATTTT. Its protein is CASSLNRGSQPQHF.

This sequence joins TRBV6-6 and TRBJ2-1, with 9 bases aligning to TRBD1. Trimming cost V 5 bases and J 3 bases; bases outside gene matches: 11. Germline V gene lookup returns CDR1 MNHNY and CDR2 SVGAGI (reference sequence). CDR3 length: 17 amino acids. The CDR3 nucleotides read TGTGCCAGCAGTCTATTCAAGGGGACAGGGTACTACAATGAGCAGTTCTTC. This sequence encodes CASSLFKGTGYYNEQFF.

The chain combines TRBV28 with TRBJ1-5; 7 bases line up with TRBD1. Germline V CDR1 and CDR2: MDHEN, SYDVKM. The CDR3 runs to 16 residues. V trimming: 5 bases; J trimming: 2 bases; junction bases outside the gene matches: 9. The CDR3 nucleotides are TGTGCCAGCAGTCTCCCGTCAGGGGGAGGCAATCAGCCCCAGCATTTT. Its translation is CASSLPSGGGNQPQHF.

There are a few counts of this clone. The rearrangement uses TRBV2 and TRBJ1-5, with TRBD1 identical over 8 bases. This CDR3 region has 18 residues. V shed 4 bases, J shed 6 bases, and the junction held 17 bases outside the gene matches. Germline V lookup: CDR1 SNHLY, CDR2 FYNNEI. CDR3 sequence reads: CASSAQATDRVASQPQHF. CDR3 nucleotide sequence: TGTGCCAGCAGTGCCCAGGCGACGGACAGGGTGGCGAGTCAGCCCCAGCATTTT.

This chain links TRBV10-1 with TRBJ1-1; D uncertain. Germline V gene sequence: CDR1 WNHNN, CDR2 SYGVQD (reference sequence). This CDR3 has 13 amino acids. V lost 2 bases to trimming and J lost 1 base, with 5 bases between them. CDR3 in DNA: TGCGCCAGCAGTGAGCAGGCGAACACTGAAGCTTTCTTT. Protein: CASSEQANTEAFF.

The genes are TRBV27 and TRBJ1-5; unclear D gene. CDR1 and CDR2 (germline): MNHEY, SMNVEV (reference sequence). The germline V and J ends were trimmed by 3 bases and 2 bases, with 11 bases remaining between them. The CDR3 runs to 15 residues. The CDR3 spells CASSLALGGNQPQHF. The CDR3 DNA reads TGTGCCAGCAGTTTGGCACTCGGGGGCAATCAGCCCCAGCATTTT.

This chain connects TRBV18 to TRBJ2-3; 11 nucleotides align to TRBD2. This CDR3 has 17 amino acids. V gave up 1 base and J gave up 1 base; unmatched junction bases: 4. Germline CDR1 and CDR2: KGHSH and LQKENI. The CDR3 spells CASSPLTSGSGTDTQYF. In DNA form, the CDR3 reads TGTGCCAGCTCACCACTTACTAGCGGGAGTGGCACAGATACGCAGTATTTT.

The V gene is TRBV6-5, the J gene TRBJ2-2; 7 bases are shared with TRBD2. The CDR3 consists of 16 residues. The trim removed 2 bases at V and 2 bases at J, leaving 5 bases unmatched. CDR1 and CDR2 (germline): MNHEY, SVGAGI. In DNA form, the CDR3 reads TGTGCCAGCAGTTACGGCACTAGCGTTAACACCGGGGAGCTGTTTTTT. Translating it yields CASSYGTSVNTGELFF.

The J gene is TRBJ1-1, the V gene TRBV7-2, with 12 bases fitting TRBD1. Germline assignment: CDR1 SGHTA and CDR2 FQGNSA. This CDR3 spans 17 amino acids. The V and J ends lost 6 bases and 4 bases, in that order; junction bases with no gene match: 12. The CDR3 DNA follows: TGTGCCAGCAGTTACATACCGGGACAGGGGGCGGGCACTGAAGCTTTCTTT. Protein: CASSYIPGQGAGTEAFF. The full variable domain, with the rest looked up from reference TRBV7-2 and TRBJ1-1, is GAGVSQSPSNKVTEKGKDVELRCDPISGHTALYWYRQSLGQGLEFLIYFQGNSAPDKSGLPSDRFSAERTGGSVSTLTIQRTQQEDSAVYLCASSYIPGQGAGTEAFFGQGTRLTVV.

The V call is TRBV6-5, the J call TRBJ1-3; 9 bases fit TRBD1. J lost 9 bases, V lost 6 bases, and 6 bases had no gene match. This CDR3 has 13 amino acids. The V gene's germline CDR1 is MNHEY and CDR2 SVGAGI. CDR3 sequence reads: CASRWDRESTIYF. Here the CDR3 DNA reads TGTGCCAGCAGATGGGACAGGGAGAGCACCATATATTTT.

The chain uses TRBV18 and TRBJ1-5; 8 bases align to TRBD1. The CDR3 runs to 16 residues. CDR1 is KGHSH, CDR2 LQKENI, per germline. The V segment lost 2 bases and the J segment 4 bases; nucleotides outside the gene matches: 7. The CDR3 spells CASSPDDRGRNQPQHF. The CDR3 coding sequence is TGTGCCAGCTCACCAGATGACAGGGGACGGAATCAGCCCCAGCATTTT. Variable domain in full (rest from reference TRBV18 and TRBJ1-5): NAGVMQNPRHLVRRRGQEARLRCSPMKGHSHVYWYRQLPEEGLKFMVYLQKENIIDESGMPKERFSAEFPKEGPSILRIQQVVRGDSAAYFCASSPDDRGRNQPQHFGDGTRLSIL.

This chain connects TRBV7-2 to TRBJ2-7; TRBD2 aligns across 10 bases. The V gene's germline CDR1 is SGHTA and CDR2 FQGNSA. This CDR3 region has 14 residues. The trim removed 9 bases at V and 6 bases at J, leaving 11 bases unmatched. The CDR3 nucleotides read TGTGCCAGTATGCCCGGGACTAGCGCGGTCGAGCAGTACTTC. Translation: CASMPGTSAVEQYF. Using reference TRBV7-2 and TRBJ2-7 for the parts outside the CDR3, the full variable domain is GAGVSQSPSNKVTEKGKDVELRCDPISGHTALYWYRQSLGQGLEFLIYFQGNSAPDKSGLPSDRFSAERTGGSVSTLTIQRTQQEDSAVYLCASMPGTSAVEQYFGPGTRLTVT.

The chain recombines TRBV2 with TRBJ1-5, with TRBD1 identical over 9 bases. Germline V gene sequence: CDR1 SNHLY, CDR2 FYNNEI. V gave up 6 bases and J gave up 5 bases; unmatched junction bases: 5. The CDR3 spans 14 residues. The CDR3 DNA reads TGTGCCAGCAGAGCGGGACAGGGACATCAGCCCCAGCATTTT. Translating it yields CASRAGQGHQPQHF.

The V gene is TRBV12-5, the J gene TRBJ1-2, with 8 bases identical to TRBD1. V lost 7 bases to trimming and J lost 4 bases; unmatched junction nucleotides: 8. The CDR3 loop spans 14 amino acids. In germline, CDR1 is LGHNT, CDR2 FRNRAP. CDR3 protein: CASVDSGGGYGYTF. In DNA, the CDR3 is TGTGCTAGTGTGGACTCAGGGGGCGGCTATGGCTACACCTTC. The variable domain in full, with the rest retrieved from reference TRBV12-5 and TRBJ1-2, is DARVTQTPRHKVTEMGQEVTMRCQPILGHNTVFWYRQTMMQGLELLAYFRNRAPLDDSGMPKDRFSAEMPDATLATLKIQPSEPRDSAVYFCASVDSGGGYGYTFGSGTRLTVV.

The V gene is TRBV7-5, the J gene TRBJ1-6. TRBV7-5 is given as a pseudogene. This CDR3 contains 16 residues. In DNA, the CDR3 is TGTGCCAGAAAAGTACGTCGGGAAATTAATAATTCACCCCTCCACTTT. Translated: CARKVRREINNSPLHF.